A selection of T cell receptor beta chains follows, all from one sample in a study of cytomegalovirus exposure and HLA in healthy donors. Profiled with immunoSEQ multiplex PCR; TCRdb holds only in-frame clones, not every one. The sample shows roughly 90,000 clones, nearly 80% of them seen only once. Sequencing input: PBMCs. These receptors were obtained from a woman aged 40 to 50 in good health and CMV-seropositive. Both conserved end residues are part of each CDR3. D genes are given only for firm matches. Size is omitted from some rows. Given values are once, few, many or a class for expanded clones.

clone size	V gene	D gene	J gene	CDR3 DNA	CDR3 protein
NA	TRBV4-2	NA	TRBJ2-1	TGTGCCAGCGAACCGGGGGACTCTGATTACAATGAGCAGTTCTTC	CASEPGDSDYNEQFF
NA	TRBV11-2	NA	TRBJ1-5	TGTGCCAGCAGCCAACAAAATGATCAGCCCCAGCATTTT	CASSQQNDQPQHF
NA	TRBV7-2	TRBD2	TRBJ2-7	TGTGCCAGCAGCCAGGGACTAGCGGGCTCCTACGAGCAGTACTTC	CASSQGLAGSYEQYF
NA	TRBV25-1	NA	TRBJ1-6	TGTGCCAGCATCGGTCCCAGGGTTTCTAATTCACCCCTCCACTTT	CASIGPRVSNSPLHF
NA	TRBV13	TRBD2	TRBJ2-3	TGTGCCAGCAGCTTGTTGAGCGGGAGGGCCCAACCAGATACGCAGTATTTT	CASSLLSGRAQPDTQYF
NA	TRBV6-6	TRBD2	TRBJ2-1	TGTGCCAGCACTGGACTAGCGGGAGGATACAATGAGCAGTTCTTC	CASTGLAGGYNEQFF
once	TRBV29-1	TRBD1	TRBJ2-7	TGCAGCGTTGAACAGGGGGTTGGCGAGCAGTACTTC	CSVEQGVGEQYF
few	TRBV5-1	NA	TRBJ1-1	TGCGCCAGCAGCCCGGGACAAGTCACTGAAGCTTTCTTT	CASSPGQVTEAFF
NA	TRBV6-6	TRBD1	TRBJ1-1	TGTGCCAGCACCGACAGGGGGTACGCTGAAGCTTTCTTT	CASTDRGYAEAFF
NA	TRBV18	NA	TRBJ1-2	TGTGCCAGCTCAATCAGACAAATAATGACGGATGGCTACACCTTC	CASSIRQIMTDGYTF
NA	TRBV19	TRBD1	TRBJ1-5	TGTGCCAGTACTCGGGACAGTTATCAGCCCCAGCATTTT	CASTRDSYQPQHF
NA	TRBV28	TRBD1	TRBJ1-3	TGTGCCAGCAGTTCAGAAACAGGGGTTTACTCTGGAAACACCATATATTTT	CASSSETGVYSGNTIYF
NA	TRBV19	TRBD1	TRBJ1-5	TGTGCCAGTAGGGGACAGGGGTTTCCGCCCCAGCATTTT	CASRGQGFPPQHF
few	TRBV7-9	NA	TRBJ2-6	TGTGCCAGCACTCCGGTTACCTCTGGGGCCAACGTCCTGACTTTC	CASTPVTSGANVLTF
few	TRBV7-6	NA	TRBJ1-1	TGTGCCAGCAGCCGCGACAGAGTGAACACTGAAGCTTTCTTT	CASSRDRVNTEAFF
NA	TRBV20-1	TRBD1	TRBJ2-7	TGCAGTGCCGGGACAGGGTACGAGCAGTACTTC	CSAGTGYEQYF
NA	TRBV11-2	NA	TRBJ2-7	TGTGCCAGCAGCCCCCCCGCCTACGAGCAGTACTTC	CASSPPAYEQYF
NA	TRBV9	NA	TRBJ2-7	TGTGCCAGCAGCCCCCCCCGGGACAGGGGATATGAGCGGGAGGATTTCGAGCAGTACTTC	CASSPPRDRGYEREDFEQYF
NA	TRBV6-1	TRBD2	TRBJ2-3	TGTGCCAGCAGTGAACTTGGACTAGCGGGAACAGATACGCAGTATTTT	CASSELGLAGTDTQYF
NA	TRBV5-4	TRBD1	TRBJ2-5	TGTGCCAGCAGCTTGTCGTCGGGACAGGGATATATTGCCCAGTACTTC	CASSLSSGQGYIAQYF
NA	TRBV25-1	TRBD2	TRBJ2-5	TGTGCCAGCAGTGGAGCGGGAGGGCTTGAGACCCAGTACTTC	CASSGAGGLETQYF
NA	TRBV4-3	TRBD2	TRBJ2-2	TGCGCCAGCAGCCCATGGCGGGAGGTTACCGGGGAGCTGTTTTTT	CASSPWREVTGELFF
NA	TRBV7-6	NA	TRBJ2-1	TGTGCCAGCAGCGAGGGTATGGAGGTTGAGCAGTTCTTC	CASSEGMEVEQFF
NA	TRBV7-6	TRBD2	TRBJ2-7	TGTGCCAGCAGCTCGTATAGCGGGAAAAACGAGCAGTACTTC	CASSSYSGKNEQYF
NA	TRBV5-1	NA	TRBJ2-6	TGCGCCAGCAGCTCCCACCCGGACAGCTCTGGGGCCAACGTCCTGACTTTC	CASSSHPDSSGANVLTF
NA	TRBV2	NA	TRBJ2-5	TGTGCCAGGGAACCACGGGGGTCGGAGACCCAGTACTTC	CAREPRGSETQYF
NA	TRBV18	NA	TRBJ1-1	TGTGCCAGCTCACCAGGGGCCACTGAAGCTTTCTTT	CASSPGATEAFF
few	TRBV2	TRBD2	TRBJ2-1	TGTGCCAGCAGTGTAATTGGACTAGCGCCGAGGAACTACAATGAGCAGTTCTTC	CASSVIGLAPRNYNEQFF
once	TRBV7-2	NA	TRBJ2-1	TGTGCCAGCAGCTTAGATTCGGTGGGACTCGGAGAGCAGTTCTTC	CASSLDSVGLGEQFF
NA	TRBV4-1	TRBD1	TRBJ2-7	TGCGCCAGCAGCCAAGTGGGACAGGGGCTAAACGAGCAGTACTTC	CASSQVGQGLNEQYF
NA	TRBV2	NA	TRBJ1-3	TGTGCCAGCAGTGTCCAGGGTTCTGGAAACACCATATATTTT	CASSVQGSGNTIYF
once	TRBV27	TRBD2	TRBJ2-1	TGTGCCAGCAGTTGGAGACTAGCAACAGACCGAGAGCAGTTCTTC	CASSWRLATDREQFF
once	TRBV6-5	NA	TRBJ1-6	TGTGCCAGCAGACGCCAGGGTACTGGTTCACCCCTCCACTTT	CASRRQGTGSPLHF
NA	TRBV7-2	TRBD2	TRBJ2-3	TGTGCCAGCAGCTTAGCGGGAGGGCCTGGGAGCAGAGATACGCAGTATTTT	CASSLAGGPGSRDTQYF
NA	TRBV5-3	TRBD1	TRBJ2-7	TGTGCCAGAAGCTTATGGACAGGGAGGTACGAGCAGTACTTC	CARSLWTGRYEQYF
NA	TRBV11-2	TRBD1	TRBJ2-5	TGTGCCAGCAGCCCAGGGGGACAGGGAGGGGAGACCCAGTACTTC	CASSPGGQGGETQYF
NA	TRBV5-1	NA	TRBJ1-6	TGCGCCAGCAGCTTGATGCTAGGTCTAAATTCACCCCTCCACTTT	CASSLMLGLNSPLHF
few	TRBV6-1	NA	TRBJ1-2	TGTGCCAGCAGTAGCGGAGGGTATGGCTACACCTTC	CASSSGGYGYTF
NA	TRBV6-1	NA	TRBJ1-1	TGTGCCAGCAGTGCCCTAACAGCCAAGAACACTGAAGCTTTCTTT	CASSALTAKNTEAFF
NA	TRBV27	TRBD1	TRBJ1-4	TGTGCCAGCAGTTCGCAGGGGGCGAATCTCGATGAAAAACTGTTTTTT	CASSSQGANLDEKLFF
NA	TRBV5-6	NA	TRBJ2-7	TGTGCCAGCAGCACGTGGACTGACGTTTCCTACGAGCAGTACTTC	CASSTWTDVSYEQYF
NA	TRBV9	TRBD1	TRBJ1-2	TGTGCCAGCAGCCAAGAGGACAGGGCGGGCTACACCTTC	CASSQEDRAGYTF
NA	TRBV27	NA	TRBJ1-4	TGTGCCAGCAGGAACAGGATTACCTCGGAAAAACTGTTTTTT	CASRNRITSEKLFF
NA	TRBV7-9	NA	TRBJ1-1	TGTGCCAGCAGCTCCCTGGGGGAGGGGTTCAAGAAGAACACTGAAGCTTTCTTT	CASSSLGEGFKKNTEAFF
NA	TRBV20-1	TRBD1	TRBJ1-2	TGCAGTGCTGGACAGGGGAACGGCTACACCTTC	CSAGQGNGYTF
NA	TRBV5-4	TRBD2	TRBJ2-3	TGTGCCAGCAGCTTGGTAGGTAGCGGGGCCGGTGATACGCAGTATTTT	CASSLVGSGAGDTQYF
NA	TRBV7-3	NA	TRBJ2-5	TGTGCCAGCAGCTTAAGGCCTAGAGGAAACCAAGAGACCCAGTACTTC	CASSLRPRGNQETQYF
NA	TRBV19	TRBD1	TRBJ2-2	TGTGCCAGTAGTATTTACCGACAGGGGGCAGGCACCGGGGAGCTGTTTTTT	CASSIYRQGAGTGELFF
once	TRBV10-1	NA	TRBJ2-3	TGCGCCAGCAGTGACCGCGGAGGAGGGGCAGATACGCAGTATTTT	CASSDRGGGADTQYF
once	TRBV4-3	NA	TRBJ2-3	TGCGCCAGCAGCCAAGATCGACTGGCAGGAGGGGACACAGATACGCAGTATTTT	CASSQDRLAGGDTDTQYF
NA	TRBV4-3	NA	TRBJ1-1	TGCGCCAGCAGCCAAGATTTGGGGGCAGGCACTGAAGCTTTCTTT	CASSQDLGAGTEAFF
NA	TRBV4-1	NA	TRBJ2-7	TGCGCCAGCAGCCGAATAACAGGGGAGGTCTACGAGCAGTACTTC	CASSRITGEVYEQYF
NA	TRBV7-9	NA	TRBJ2-1	TGTTCCAGCAGCGGAGTGTTGGCTAGCGCTAACAATGAGCAGTTCTTC	CSSSGVLASANNEQFF
NA	TRBV19	TRBD1	TRBJ1-4	TGTGCCAGTAGTATTCCCCGGACAGGGACAGGTGAAAAACTGTTTTTT	CASSIPRTGTGEKLFF
NA	TRBV4-2	NA	TRBJ1-1	TGTGCCAGCAGCCAAGGTCGGGGGGGCAACACTGAAGCTTTCTTT	CASSQGRGGNTEAFF
NA	TRBV5-4	TRBD2	TRBJ2-1	TGTGCCAGCAGCTTGGACATAGCGGGAGTGATTAATGAGCAGTTCTTC	CASSLDIAGVINEQFF